What follows are 3 T cell receptor beta chains derived from one specimen sequenced in a study of T cells after posttransplantation cyclophosphamide. Measured with immunoSEQ multiplex PCR; TCRdb has only the in-frame clones, and not every one. The sample presents about 7,700 clones, none singletons. Treatment was busulfan-fludarabine conditioning, a marrow graft, and cyclophosphamide on days +3 and +4. The material was PBMCs, obtained roughly three months after allogeneic stem cell transplant with posttransplant cyclophosphamide. Receptors originate from a female patient in her 60s who received an allogeneic stem cell transplant from an unrelated donor, was CMV-positive, and had acute GVHD only. The graft donor may account for some of the T cells.

This chain uses TRBV29-1 with TRBJ2-3; D possibly corresponds to TRBD1 (6 bases). The CDR3 loop spans 12 amino acids. Germline V CDR1 and CDR2: SQVTM, ANQGSEA. Between the trimmed V and J ends, which lost 4 bases and 3 bases, there was a span of 8 bases. The CDR3 sequence: CSVVRGTDTQYF. The CDR3 DNA reads as TGCAGCGTTGTCAGGGGAACAGATACGCAGTATTTT.

Ten or more counts support this clone. J is TRBJ2-3 and V is TRBV2; possible D gene TRBD1, 6 bases. Trimming took 1 base from V and 1 from J, leaving 6 bases between them. The CDR3 has 14 amino acids. The germline V gene has CDR1 SNHLY and CDR2 FYNNEI. The CDR3 spells CASSEGGRTDTQYF. As DNA, the CDR3 is TGTGCCAGCAGTGAAGGGGGGCGCACAGATACGCAGTATTTT.

The table lists this clone with many counts. The V call is TRBV4-1, the J call TRBJ2-5; a weak D match, TRBD1 (5 bases). CDR3 size: 16 residues. The V gene lost 4 bases and the J gene lost 2 bases, with 17 bases spanning the gap. Germline CDR1 is MGHRA and CDR2 is YSYEKL. The CDR3 spells CASSPPTTDLQETQYF. The CDR3 DNA sequence: TGCGCCAGCAGCCCCCCCACGACAGACTTACAAGAGACCCAGTACTTC.